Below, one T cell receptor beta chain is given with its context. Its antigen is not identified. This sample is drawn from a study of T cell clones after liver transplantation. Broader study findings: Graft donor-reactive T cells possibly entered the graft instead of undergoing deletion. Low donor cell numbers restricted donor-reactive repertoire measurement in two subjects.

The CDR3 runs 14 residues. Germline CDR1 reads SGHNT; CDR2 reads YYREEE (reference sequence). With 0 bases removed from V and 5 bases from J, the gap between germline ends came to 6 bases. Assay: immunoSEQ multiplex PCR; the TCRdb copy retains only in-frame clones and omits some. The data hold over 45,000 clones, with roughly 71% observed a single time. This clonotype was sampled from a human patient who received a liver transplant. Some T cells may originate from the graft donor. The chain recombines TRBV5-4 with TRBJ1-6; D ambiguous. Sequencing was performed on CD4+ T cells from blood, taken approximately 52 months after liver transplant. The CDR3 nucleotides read TGTGCCAGCAGCTTGGACAGAAATAATTCACCCCTCCACTTT. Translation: CASSLDRNNSPLHF. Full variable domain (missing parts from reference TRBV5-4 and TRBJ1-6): ETGVTQSPTHLIKTRGQQVTLRCSSQSGHNTVSWYQQALGQGPQFIFQYYREEENGRGNFPPRFSGLQFPNYSSELNVNALELDDSALYLCASSLDRNNSPLHFGNGTRLTVT.